The clone carrying this TCR beta chain was found a few times. Its cognate antigen is unknown. This sample is part of a study of vaccination and CD4 T cells after COVID-19. The CDR3 is 16 residues long. Looked up from germline, CDR1 is MRHNA and CDR2 is SNTAGT. The germline V and J ends were trimmed by 0 bases and 0 bases, with 9 bases remaining between them. Sequence data for DNA of cultured CD4+ T cells were generated by the Oncomine TCR Beta short-read assay. From the PCR reads, TCRdb called clonotypes with MiXCR, one entry per CDR3 protein. Here the sample spans some 5,500 distinct CDR3 sequences, roughly a third being singletons. Treatment defined: 10-day PBMC culture with coronavirus spike peptide pools or control peptides (ViraFEST assay). Samples of CD4+ T cells were obtained from the unexposed donor before the COVID-19 pandemic (2011-2018). Investigators exposed CD4+ T cells from unexposed donors to SARS-CoV-2 S/N and four cold-coronavirus spikes, as cells permitted.

The receptor's source is a human donor in good health. This chain uses TRBV6-4 with TRBJ2-1; D unresolved. Sequencing was performed on CD4+ T cells from blood, cultured in vitro. The CDR3: CASSDSARSSYNEQFF. The CDR3 coding sequence is TGTGCCAGCAGTGACTCGGCTAGAAGCTCCTACAATGAGCAGTTCTTC.